Described below is a single T cell receptor beta chain sequence and its context. The CDR3 sequence is 12 residues long. V lost 2 bases, J lost 8 bases, and 9 bases lay in between. Germline-derived CDR1 and CDR2 are MDHEN and SYDVKM. This specimen comes from a study of blood T cell repertoires in COVID-19. As for the study in general: Samples came from the United States, Italy and Spain, spanning acute and convalescent COVID-19.

Clones were sequenced by immunoSEQ multiplex PCR, and TCRdb holds only the in-frame ones, with some missing. This table holds fewer than 250,000 clones, 88% found once. The study assigned cohorts using participant-reported clinical history. V is TRBV28 and J is TRBJ1-2, with D possibly matching TRBD1 (5 bases). The sequence derives from a woman aged 45 to 65 with acute COVID-19. The specimen sequenced was PBMCs or T cells enriched from blood (not recorded which). CDR3 sequence reads: CASSLPGEGYTF. CDR3 nucleotides: TGTGCCAGCAGTTTACCGGGGGAGGGCTACACCTTC.